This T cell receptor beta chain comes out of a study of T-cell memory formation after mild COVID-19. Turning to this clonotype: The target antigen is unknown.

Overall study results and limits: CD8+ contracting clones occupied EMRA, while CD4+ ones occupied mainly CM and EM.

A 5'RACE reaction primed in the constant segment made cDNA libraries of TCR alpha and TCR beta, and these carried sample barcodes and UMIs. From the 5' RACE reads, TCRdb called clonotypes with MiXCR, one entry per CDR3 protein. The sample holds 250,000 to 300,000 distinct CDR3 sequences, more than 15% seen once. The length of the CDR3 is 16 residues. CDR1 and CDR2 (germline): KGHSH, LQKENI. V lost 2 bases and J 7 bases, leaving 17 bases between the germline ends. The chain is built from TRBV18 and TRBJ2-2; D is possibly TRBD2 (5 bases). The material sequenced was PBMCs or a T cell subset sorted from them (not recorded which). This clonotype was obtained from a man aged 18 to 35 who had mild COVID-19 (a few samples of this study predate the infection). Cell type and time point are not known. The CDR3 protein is CASSPSEAAGGGELFF. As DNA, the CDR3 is TGTGCCAGCTCACCATCGGAGGCGGCCGGAGGCGGGGAGCTGTTTTTT.